This T cell receptor beta chain was retrieved from a study of cytomegalovirus exposure and HLA in healthy donors. The study ran its PCR with 60 Vbeta and 13 Jbeta primers. Profiled with immunoSEQ multiplex PCR; TCRdb holds only in-frame clones, not every one. The sample holds 150,000 to 170,000 clones; roughly 74% are singletons and the top ten take 2.8%. CDR1 is SGHRS, CDR2 YFSETQ, per germline. V shed 5 bases, J shed 0 bases, and the junction held 6 bases outside the gene matches. The CDR3 is made up of 16 amino acids. This clonotype was sampled from a young man in good health and CMV-seronegative. Sequencing was performed on PBMCs. The chain carries TRBV5-1 and TRBJ2-3; 10 positions agree with TRBD2. The CDR3 DNA is TGCGCCAGCAGGATAAGCGGGGGGGCTAGCACAGATACGCAGTATTTT. Translation gives CASRISGGASTDTQYF.